This TCR beta chain was captured in a study of cytomegalovirus exposure and HLA in healthy donors listed by TCRdb under 2017. As for the study more broadly: In an earlier analysis of some 610 of the donors, less than 350 Gb of sequence data and 90 million to 120 million unique TCR beta sequences from 150 million to 200 million T cells were reported. To decide whether each TCR beta V gene segment behaved as functional or pseudogenic, an earlier analysis of some 600 of the donors relied on high-throughput TCR beta sequencing. The number of typed donors differed by locus: about 629-630 for A, B, C, DRB1 and DQB1; roughly 510 for DQA1; about 600 for DPA1; and approximately 450 for DPB1. The study was designed to test whether signatures of past pathogen exposure could be identified by cataloging public T cell receptors. On average, roughly 240,000 unique TCR beta nucleotide sequences were sequenced per donor among 398 genotyped donors of the cohort, with roughly 18% of those sequences being non-productive. A later analysis re-examined previously published TCR beta repertoires from more than 600 donors and added high-resolution HLA genotyping to investigate patterns of TCR occurrence. Donor age, sex, ethnicity and CMV serostatus were compiled together with the repertoire data. In a later genetic analysis, genome-wide SNP genotypes for about 65% of the 666 donors were used, and that subset was treated as a discovery cohort. The later analysis used no new phenotypic data to find candidate immune exposures, relying instead on TCR beta sequences and their occurrence across donors. Roughly 310 gigabases of sequencing data and approximately 84 million unique TCR sequences were included in an early release covering about 620 HLA-typed donors. Of the roughly 400 genotyped donors, approximately 83% fell in the genetic ancestry cluster associated with self-reported Caucasian donors. A separate validation cohort of 90 to 150 different subjects was used in addition to the roughly 620-subject first cohort. The T cell repertoires of under 700 subjects were profiled by immunosequencing and related to cytomegalovirus serostatus. High-throughput TCR immunosequencing, statistical association of individual TCRs with disease status, and machine learning were combined to predict cytomegalovirus infection status. HLA typing covered class I and class II loci at four-digit resolution. Roughly 5 DR-DQ haplotypes were handled as single units for association and clustering, since linkage in the cohort was strong. Every repertoire in the discovery cohort had been generated on one and the same sequencing platform.

The method was the immunoSEQ multiplex PCR assay. A mixture of 60 forward primers for TCR Vbeta segments and 13 reverse primers for TCR Jbeta segments was used in the multiplex PCR. The CDR3 region of rearranged TCR beta genes was amplified from genomic DNA by a multiplex PCR assay. The Illumina HiSeq System was used to sequence the amplified TCR beta libraries as 87-base-pair reads. Turning to the authors' computational methods: A later analysis tallied 70 million to 100 million unique TCR beta chains across the 600 to 700 repertoires, and some 12 million of those chains were shared by two or more donors. Raw reads were error-corrected and collapsed into unique sequences with a nearest-neighbor algorithm that merged closely related sequences to remove PCR and sequencing errors. V, D and J gene segments were assigned by aligning CDR3 sequences to IMGT reference sequences. For a sequence to be retained, a match of at least six nucleotides to both a V gene segment and a J gene segment was required. A rearrangement was called productive if the CDR3 had no stop codons and remained in frame with V and J, and every other rearrangement was called non-productive. CDR3 was defined according to IMGT convention as the region running from the second conserved V-encoded cysteine to the conserved J-encoded phenylalanine. The earlier analysis of 500 to 600 of the donors excluded sequences that lacked an unambiguous match to a single V gene segment. An earlier analysis of some 500 of the donors classified V segments as functional when productive rearrangements were above 56.7% and as segregating when the standard deviation between donors was above 5%. A statistical classification framework was built to diagnose cytomegalovirus status from the catalog of TCR beta chain sequences. In a later analysis, V and J genes were assigned by comparing TCR nucleotide sequences against IMGT/GENE-DB human TR gene sequences. In a later analysis, CDR3 sequences and most-parsimonious VDJ recombination scenarios were assigned using the TCRdist pipeline. A later analysis defined each TCR beta chain by its CDR3 amino acid sequence plus V-gene family, and excluded reads lacking a unique V-gene family. In a later analysis, approximately 590 highly shared, low-generation-probability nucleotide sequences were removed to address suspected cross-contamination and a sequencing artifact. In a later analysis, a clonal expansion index for each public chain was calculated from normalized within-repertoire ranks of inferred template counts. Generation probabilities in a later analysis came from a VDJ recombination model fitted to out-of-frame rearrangements, and those results were checked against IGoR. In a later analysis, hypergeometric tests were used to score TCR-TCR, TCR-HLA and TCR-CMV co-occurrence, with a repertoire-size bias correction applied to TCR pairs. False discovery rates were estimated in a later analysis by permuting HLA or CMV assignments 20 times. In a later analysis, co-occurring TCRs were grouped using DBSCAN, and TCRdist sequence similarity was added for clustering within HLA-allele-positive subsets. Repertoires with fewer than 30,000 or more than 120,000 public chains, plus five repertoires with anomalous nucleotide sharing, were excluded from co-occurrence clustering. Entries here come from immuneACCESS through TCRdb and include only in-frame sequences with V and J called. Some clones fail to appear in such tables; in the studies checked, an unresolved V gene covers under half of the shortfall, and the cause of the remainder is unknown. That table supplies the V and J calls and clone size; D and trimming were determined from the DNA. This sample lists more than 75,000 clones; around 79% were detected once. The ten largest clones represent about 14% of the sample.

The cohort was made up of about 610 healthy bone marrow donors. At the time of sampling, every cohort member was nominally healthy, though immune exposures that went unrecorded were likely present. The donor was CMV seropositive and belonged to the group of over 250 seropositive cohort members. Every donor gave a peripheral blood sample, and the peripheral blood mononuclear cells from that sample were used for TCR beta sequencing. Genomic DNA extraction from the blood cell samples was performed with the Qiagen DNeasy Blood Extraction Kit. Summary of the overall study and its limitations: The cohort was sequenced for TCR beta chains only, and without alpha or paired-chain data the features that could be detected were limited. Correlated functional status among segregating V segments might reflect linkage disequilibrium, but an unknown experimental factor could not be ruled out. In a later analysis, HLA-associated TCR beta chains were found to be more clonally expanded and to have lower generation probabilities than equally common non-associated chains. The 87-base-pair reads could not distinguish some IMGT-functional V segments, including TRBV6-2 and TRBV6-3, so those segments were excluded. In both the original and validation cohorts, the classifier was reported to diagnose cytomegalovirus status with high specificity and sensitivity. While some public TCRs were present in many individuals, most TCR sequences turned up only very rarely across donors. Roughly uniform sequencing depth across donors was assumed in presence/absence analyses, although this assumption may not hold. Assigning TCR associations to individual alleles was difficult when HLA alleles, especially DR and DQ, strongly co-occurred. An earlier analysis of 587 of the donors showed that most TCR beta V segments appeared in productive rearrangements either about 90% or about 30% of the time, which broadly matched IMGT annotations. HLA typing was unavailable for some donors at each locus, so association tests used only the typed subset. According to a later analysis, most CMV-associated TCR beta chains appeared to be HLA-restricted, and the HLA associations seemed to be driven largely by CMV exposure. It was suggested by the authors that the approach could potentially be generalized to other disease states and immunological phenotypes. Specific HLA alleles were associated with more than 15,000 TCR beta sequences at a false discovery rate of 0.05 in a later analysis. In a later analysis, TCR association rates were found to vary across HLA loci, with the most associated TCRs seen for DRB1 alleles and the fewest for HLA-C alleles. Compared with the approximately 600-donor mean, donors in an Asian-associated ancestry cluster had fewer N-insertions in productive TCRs, according to a later genetic analysis. The study listed approximately 150 TCR beta chains as associated with cytomegalovirus. A few of the identified cytomegalovirus-associated TCR beta chains were confirmed in vitro to be specific for cytomegalovirus antigens. An association between a missense DCLRE1C variant and V-gene and J-gene trimming of TCR beta chains was found in a later genetic analysis and replicated in an independent cohort. In a later analysis, several top co-occurrence clusters were reported to appear linked to parvovirus B19, influenza, CMV and Epstein-Barr virus. Because counts were too low, about 15 rarely observed V segments, including chromosome 9 orphons, were left out of the earlier analysis of 587 of the donors. A group of highly shared sequence variants was considered likely to be a technical artifact of the sequencing pipeline. CMV serostatus was the only immune exposure information available for the cohort. A further reported finding was that TCR beta sequences accurately predicted the HLA-A and HLA-B alleles for most subjects in the first cohort.

V is pruned by 6 bases and J by 8 bases, leaving 4 bases of the junction without a gene match. The germline V gene specifies SGHDN as CDR1 and FVKESK as CDR2. The CDR3 has 13 amino acids, counting the end cysteine and phenylalanine. Only CDR3 DNA remains: 39 bases, in frame from the first base. This clone has only a few counts. Its antigen target is currently unknown. No base quality values were provided; no much bigger clone lies one nucleotide off. This sequence uses TRBV14 and TRBJ1-6; TRBD1 aligns with 7 central bases. The specimen sequenced was PBMCs. The TCR sequence derives from a woman aged 40 to 49 in good health and CMV-seropositive. The nucleotides read TGTGCCAGCAGGGGGACAGCCCATTCACCCCTCCACTTT. Translated, it reads CASRGTAHSPLHF.